The clone carrying this T cell receptor beta chain occurred a few times. The antigen remains undetermined. The data are from a study of early T cells in non-severe SARS-CoV-2 infection. Study-wide context: It was bulk RNA from unsorted whole blood that was sequenced, and the chains were unpaired.

General study points: VDJdb-based matching was biased toward anti-spike CD8 responses and missed private and CD4 specificities.

The CDR3 runs to 14 residues. The germline V gene encodes CDR1 ENHRY and CDR2 SYGVKD. The V and J ends lost 6 bases and 6 bases respectively, with 12 bases between them. Attachment of unique molecular identifiers to individual cDNA molecules was performed. Via MiXCR, TCRdb re-called the 5' RACE reads, giving one row per CDR3 protein. The sample lists around 44,000 distinct CDR3 sequences, around 7.7% occurring once. V gene TRBV10-3 combines with J gene TRBJ1-6, with TRBD1 as a possible D gene (5 bases). The sequenced sample consisted of whole blood. The TCR originated in an adult who was a healthcare worker with PCR-confirmed SARS-CoV-2 infection or an uninfected control (not recorded which). CDR3 in amino acids: CAISPTVTNSPLHF. CDR3 DNA sequence: TGTGCCATCAGCCCGACAGTTACTAATTCACCCCTCCACTTT.